This entry concerns a single TCR beta chain. Germline values: CDR1 MNHEY, CDR2 SMNVEV (reference sequence). The CDR3 is made up of 13 amino acids. Trimming took off 3 bases at V and 5 bases at J, with 10 bases between the two ends. Under the authors' procedure: Estimates of nucleated cell counts were drawn from the amplification of reference gene primers. Repertoires were generated with immunoSEQ multiplex PCR, while TCRdb's copy carries only in-frame clones and drops some. The V and J calls and clone size were taken over from that table, and D and trimming were inferred from the DNA. The data hold about 81,000 clones, with about nine tenths observed a single time. The sample comes from a study of blood T cell repertoires in COVID-19. On the study more broadly: Acute-phase and convalescent COVID-19 samples originated in the United States, Italy and Spain. From T cells, B-cell-depleted T cells, or PBMCs came the material, which was cDNA or gDNA.

The clonotype comes from a woman between 45 and 65 years old in a cohort sampled during active COVID-19. Sequenced input: peripheral blood. The J gene is TRBJ1-1, the V gene TRBV27; the D gene is possibly TRBD1 (6 bases). CDR3 sequence (DNA): TGTGCCAGCAGTTTCACAGGGCAGACTGAAGCTTTCTTT. Its translation is CASSFTGQTEAFF.